This T cell receptor beta chain is from a study of T cell repertoires in cytomegalovirus infection. Across the whole study: CMV epitopes used comprised recently identified HLA-C-restricted ones and well-studied HLA-B-restricted ones. Shared public TCR beta signatures pointed to both CMV infection and a matching HLA type.

One entry per CDR3 protein results from TCRdb running MiXCR on the reads. The sample has 80,000 or so distinct CDR3 sequences; roughly a quarter are singletons. The CDR3 totals 17 residues. CDR1 is ENHRY and CDR2 is SYGVKD in the germline V gene. The V and J ends lost 0 bases and 0 bases respectively, with 11 bases between them. This clonotype was detected a few times. Its antigen is unknown. The clonotype originates from a human donor in good health (CMV status not recorded). Some clones in this sample may be carry-over from other donors' samples. The rearrangement uses TRBV10-3 and TRBJ1-4; the D is unclear. Source: CD8+ T cells from cultured PBMCs, taken from culture after CMV antigen stimulation. CDR3 sequence reads: CAISESIRPATNEKLFF. CDR3 nucleotide sequence: TGTGCCATCAGTGAGTCGATAAGGCCTGCAACTAATGAAAAACTGTTTTTT.